This entry concerns a single T cell receptor (beta chain). What it binds is not known. TCRdb's copy holds only in-frame clones and misses some; the assay was immunoSEQ multiplex PCR. The table includes some 25,000 clones, 85% detected once. This sample is drawn from a study of OX40 agonist ivuxolimab in advanced cancers. Study-level background: Dose-escalation patients' cancers were hepatocellular carcinoma, melanoma, renal cell or head and neck cancer. In three patients, partial responses were observed, one with hepatocellular carcinoma and two with cutaneous melanoma. Study results and caveats: In general, CD8+ T cells held more expanded clones than CD4+ did, on average. In the 0.1 to 3.0 mg/kg range, CD4+ and CD8+ blood T cells had expanded clonally by week 6.

This TCR was recovered from an adult with an advanced solid tumor such as melanoma, head and neck, liver or kidney cancer. The sample was CD4+ or CD8+ T cells sorted from blood, taken in a trial of the OX40 agonist ivuxolimab.

CDR3: CASSLYPQGEKLFF. The CDR3 DNA follows: TGTGCCAGCAGTTTATATCCCCAGGGGGAAAAACTGTTTTTT. This chain links TRBV27 with TRBJ1-4, with D maybe TRBD1 (6 bases). The V gene lost 1 base and the J gene lost 8 bases, with 11 bases spanning the gap. The CDR3 spans 14 residues. Germline CDR1 reads MNHEY; CDR2 reads SMNVEV (reference sequence).